Listed below are T cell receptor beta chains from one sample, sequenced in a study of regulatory T cells in long-lasting Graves disease. TCRdb called the multiplex PCR reads again in MiXCR, with one record for every CDR3 protein. The sample has some 320,000 distinct CDR3 sequences; about 18% are singletons. The specimen was peripheral blood mononuclear cells (PBMCs), collected at new diagnosis, from a patient treated with antithyroid drugs. All receptors come from a female donor with Graves disease. Each CDR3 is given with its conserved first and last residue. The order of the fields is CDR3 protein, V gene, J gene, CDR3 length.

CDR3 protein: CASPAGMNTEAFF
V gene: TRBV6-1
J gene: TRBJ1-1
CDR3 length: 13

CDR3 protein: CASSSPQETNYGYTF
V gene: TRBV7-9
J gene: TRBJ1-2
CDR3 length: 15

CDR3 protein: CASSLRSWAYEQYF
V gene: TRBV28
J gene: TRBJ2-7
CDR3 length: 14

CDR3 protein: CASSLATLRRGETQYF
V gene: TRBV5-6
J gene: TRBJ2-5
CDR3 length: 16

CDR3 protein: CASSIWTSGRGIGGELFF
V gene: TRBV5-1
J gene: TRBJ2-2
CDR3 length: 18

CDR3 protein: CASRSLGTRSTDTQYF
V gene: TRBV19
J gene: TRBJ2-3
CDR3 length: 16

CDR3 protein: CASSLWYQGVNTGELFF
V gene: TRBV13
J gene: TRBJ2-2
CDR3 length: 17

CDR3 protein: CASSQVLEGSTDTQYF
V gene: TRBV3-1
J gene: TRBJ2-3
CDR3 length: 16

CDR3 protein: CASSFVGGAGTDTQYF
V gene: TRBV7-2
J gene: TRBJ2-3
CDR3 length: 16

CDR3 protein: CASSPFSGGYDEQFF
V gene: TRBV11-2
J gene: TRBJ2-1
CDR3 length: 15

CDR3 protein: CASSPLAGGFIGVFF
V gene: TRBV18
J gene: TRBJ2-1
CDR3 length: 15

CDR3 protein: CSVESGGEQYF
V gene: TRBV29-1
J gene: TRBJ2-7
CDR3 length: 11

CDR3 protein: CASSPQQSSYEQYF
V gene: TRBV5-1
J gene: TRBJ2-7
CDR3 length: 14

CDR3 protein: CASSLFRLGDPLTQYF
V gene: TRBV27
J gene: TRBJ2-5
CDR3 length: 16

CDR3 protein: CASSLQGPYQPQHF
V gene: TRBV12-3/TRBV12-4
J gene: TRBJ1-5
CDR3 length: 14

CDR3 protein: CSVDWSGRHLNYGYTF
V gene: TRBV29-1
J gene: TRBJ1-2
CDR3 length: 16

CDR3 protein: CASMMGAYYGYTF
V gene: TRBV2
J gene: TRBJ1-2
CDR3 length: 13

CDR3 protein: CASSLGLAAPNGELFF
V gene: TRBV7-8
J gene: TRBJ2-2
CDR3 length: 16

CDR3 protein: CATSDLLRPAEPLYEQYF
V gene: TRBV24-1
J gene: TRBJ2-7
CDR3 length: 18

CDR3 protein: CASSDYGGPMNTEAFF
V gene: TRBV6-4
J gene: TRBJ1-1
CDR3 length: 16

CDR3 protein: CASSLLGGPNTGELFF
V gene: TRBV18
J gene: TRBJ2-2
CDR3 length: 16